These T cell receptor beta chains were read from a single sample in a study of cytomegalovirus exposure and HLA in healthy donors. Here immunoSEQ multiplex PCR was the method, and the copy in TCRdb shows in-frame clones only, minus some. The sample holds 100,000 to 150,000 clones, less than 85% seen once. Sequenced material: PBMCs. All receptors derive from a female donor in good health and CMV-seronegative. Both conserved end residues are part of each CDR3. Fields, in order: D gene, J gene, V gene, clone size, CDR3 DNA, CDR3 protein. D genes are given only for firm matches. Clone size appears in some rows only: once, few, many, or a class for an expanded clone.

- TRBJ1-6 TRBV30 - TGTGCCTGGAGACTTGGGGCAGGGAATTCACCCCTCCACTTT CAWRLGAGNSPLHF
- TRBJ2-3 TRBV11-2 - TGTGCCAGCAGCTCGTCAGATACGCAGTATTTT CASSSSDTQYF
- TRBJ2-1 TRBV2 - TGTGCCAGCAGGGGGAGGCAGTCCTACAATGAGCAGTTCTTC CASRGRQSYNEQFF
TRBD1 TRBJ1-4 TRBV28 - TGTGCCAGCAGTTCGGTGGGACAGGGTGGGGAAAAACTGTTTTTT CASSSVGQGGEKLFF
- TRBJ1-5 TRBV6-6 - TGTGCCAGCAGTTACTCCCTCCATCAGCCCCAGCATTTT CASSYSLHQPQHF
- TRBJ2-2 TRBV6-5 - TGTGCCAGCACCCTAGGGGTAGAGAACACCGGGGAGCTGTTTTTT CASTLGVENTGELFF
TRBD1 TRBJ2-5 TRBV29-1 - TGCAGCGTTTCCGGACAGGCAGGTGGGGAGACCCAGTACTTC CSVSGQAGGETQYF
- TRBJ2-5 TRBV6-1 - TGTGCCAGCAGTGAACTAGAGACCCAGTACTTC CASSELETQYF
- TRBJ2-2 TRBV7-9 - TGTGCCAGCAGCTTTCGACAGGCCAACACCGGGGAGCTGTTTTTT CASSFRQANTGELFF
- TRBJ2-7 TRBV7-9 - TGTTCCAGCAGTTACACCTACGAGCAGTACTTC CSSSYTYEQYF
- TRBJ1-4 TRBV7-9 - TGTGCCAGCAGCCCCAGCGCGGGGAGGACTAATGAAAAACTGTTTTTT CASSPSAGRTNEKLFF
TRBD2 TRBJ2-5 TRBV2 - TGTGCCAGCAGGGGGGGCCAGCGGGGGGAGACCCAGTACTTC CASRGGQRGETQYF
- TRBJ1-1 TRBV5-8 - TGTGCCAGCAGCCCTGGACAGATGAACACTGAAGCTTTCTTT CASSPGQMNTEAFF
- TRBJ2-5 TRBV11-1 - TGTGCCAGCAGCGCCAACCCGGGAGCGAGGGAGGCCCAGTACTTC CASSANPGAREAQYF
- TRBJ1-2 TRBV10-3 - TGTGCCATCAGTGAGGGGAGCGGGTATGGCTACACCTTC CAISEGSGYGYTF
- TRBJ1-5 TRBV27 - TGTGCCAGCAGTCCTCATTCGTGGACAGCCTATAGCAATCAGCCCCAGCATTTT CASSPHSWTAYSNQPQHF
TRBD2 TRBJ2-1 TRBV9 few TGTGCCAGCAGCGTAGCGGGAGGGCGGTACAATGAGCAGTTCTTC CASSVAGGRYNEQFF
TRBD2 TRBJ2-1 TRBV27 - TGTGCCAGCAGTTTGTCTAGCGGGAGTGATGAGCAGTTCTTC CASSLSSGSDEQFF
TRBD1 TRBJ2-4 TRBV15 - TGTGCCACCAGCAGAGGGGTTTCGGGACAGGGCGCCAAAAACATTCAGTACTTC CATSRGVSGQGAKNIQYF
- TRBJ2-2 TRBV5-1 - TGCGCCAGCAGCTTGCCCGGGTCTGCCACCGGGGAGCTGTTTTTT CASSLPGSATGELFF
- TRBJ2-3 TRBV9 - TGTGCCAGCAGCGTAGTCCCCCTAGGAAGCACAGATACGCAGTATTTT CASSVVPLGSTDTQYF
- TRBJ1-1 TRBV15 - TGTGCCACCAGCAGAGAACCGCGCGGGGCGAACACTGAAGCTTTCTTT CATSREPRGANTEAFF
- TRBJ1-2 TRBV6-6 - TGTGCCAGCAGTTACCTTAGATACTGCTACACCTTC CASSYLRYCYTF
- TRBJ1-5 TRBV14 - TGTGCCAGCAGCCAAGATCTTAGCGGACGGGTAAGCAATCAGCCCCAGCATTTT CASSQDLSGRVSNQPQHF
- TRBJ1-2 TRBV5-1 - TGCGCCAGCAGCGTAACCCCAGGGGTATTCCATGGCTACACCTTC CASSVTPGVFHGYTF
TRBD1 TRBJ1-2 TRBV30 - TGTGCCTGGAGTGTTGGCAGGGGGCTCTATGGCTACACCTTC CAWSVGRGLYGYTF
- TRBJ2-1 TRBV18 - TGTGCCAGCTCACCAGTGGGGGGGCCTCGGAATGAGCAGTTCTTC CASSPVGGPRNEQFF
TRBD2 TRBJ2-5 TRBV2 - TGTGCCAGCAGTGAGGCGCGGGGGACCCAAGAGACCCAGTACTTC CASSEARGTQETQYF
- TRBJ1-5 TRBV6-5 once TGTGCCAGCAGGGGCCAGGGTAATCAGCCCCAGCATTTT CASRGQGNQPQHF
- TRBJ2-2 TRBV6-1 - TGTGCCAGCAGTGAAATTGGCGGAACCACCGGGGAGCTGTTTTTT CASSEIGGTTGELFF
- TRBJ2-1 TRBV6-5 once TGTGCCAGCAGTTACGGGCCCGGTCCCAACAATGAGCAGTTCTTC CASSYGPGPNNEQFF
- TRBJ1-2 TRBV18 - TGTGCCAGCTCACCACAGAAAGGAGATGGCTACACCTTC CASSPQKGDGYTF
- TRBJ1-2 TRBV29-1 - TGCAGCGCCGTTGCAGGGACTAACTATGGCTACACCTTC CSAVAGTNYGYTF
- TRBJ2-1 TRBV7-9 - TGTGCCAGCAGCTTGGGCGGGGACTACAATGAGCAGTTCTTC CASSLGGDYNEQFF
- TRBJ1-6 TRBV4-1 - TGCGCCAGCAGCCAAACCCCCGGGTCAAGAAATTCACCCCTCCACTTT CASSQTPGSRNSPLHF
- TRBJ1-5 TRBV19 - TGTGCCAGTAGTATCTTGTCAGGGTCTCTACAGCCCCAGCATTTT CASSILSGSLQPQHF
- TRBJ2-1 TRBV15 - TGTGCCACCAGCTCGTCCGGGTACAATGAGCAGTTCTTC CATSSSGYNEQFF
- TRBJ2-1 TRBV7-9 - TGTGCCAGCAGCTTAGGATCAGGGATGGGGTGGAATGAGCAGTTCTTC CASSLGSGMGWNEQFF
- TRBJ1-4 TRBV6-1 few TGTGCCAGCAGTGAATTCACAGGCTCTACAACTAATGAAAAACTGTTTTTT CASSEFTGSTTNEKLFF
TRBD1 TRBJ2-1 TRBV5-1 - TGCGCCAGCAGCCCCACACAGGGGGCGTCCTACAATGAGCAGTTCTTC CASSPTQGASYNEQFF
- TRBJ1-2 TRBV6-1 - TGTGCCAGCAGAGTAGACAGTAACTATGGCTACACCTTC CASRVDSNYGYTF
TRBD1 TRBJ1-5 TRBV14 - TGTGCCAGCAGCCAAGAGAGGGACAGGGAGTTTGACAATCAGCCCCAGCATTTT CASSQERDREFDNQPQHF
TRBD2 TRBJ2-1 TRBV4-1 - TGCGCCAGCAGCCAGCCCCGCGGGACTAGCGGGATGTCCTACAATGAGCAGTTCTTC CASSQPRGTSGMSYNEQFF
- TRBJ2-7 TRBV27 - TGTGCCAGCAGTCGGAGGGGTCCTACCGAGCAGTACTTC CASSRRGPTEQYF
- TRBJ1-1 TRBV25-1 - TGTGCCAGCAGGGCTACTGAAGCTTTCTTT CASRATEAFF
TRBD2 TRBJ2-3 TRBV5-1 once TGCGCCAGCAGCCTTGGACTAGCGGATAGCACAGATACGCAGTATTTT CASSLGLADSTDTQYF
- TRBJ2-1 TRBV7-3 - TGTGCCAGCAGCTTATTGGGGGGGCCCGTCGGAGAGCAGTTCTTC CASSLLGGPVGEQFF
TRBD2 TRBJ2-2 TRBV9 - TGTGCCAGCAGCGTGTCTAGCGGGAGGCCGACCACCGGGGAGCTGTTTTTT CASSVSSGRPTTGELFF
- TRBJ1-3 TRBV7-6 - TGTGCCAGCAGCTTAGCGTCCTTGGGCCCAGACATTACTGGAAACACCATATATTTT CASSLASLGPDITGNTIYF
- TRBJ2-1 TRBV4-1 - TGCGCCAGCAGCCCCCTCGGGAGCTCCTACAATGAGCAGTTCTTC CASSPLGSSYNEQFF
TRBD1 TRBJ2-7 TRBV28 - TGTGCCAGCAGTTCGGGACAGGGTCCTTTCTACGAGCAGTACTTC CASSSGQGPFYEQYF